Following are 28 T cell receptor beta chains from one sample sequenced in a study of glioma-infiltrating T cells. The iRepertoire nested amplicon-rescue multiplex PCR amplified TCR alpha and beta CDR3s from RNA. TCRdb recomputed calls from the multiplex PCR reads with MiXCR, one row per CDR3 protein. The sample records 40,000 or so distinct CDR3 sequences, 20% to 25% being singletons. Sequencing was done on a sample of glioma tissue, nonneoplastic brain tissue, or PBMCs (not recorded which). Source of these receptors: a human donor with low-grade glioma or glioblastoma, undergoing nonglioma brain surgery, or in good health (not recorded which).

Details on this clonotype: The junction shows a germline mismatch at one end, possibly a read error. CDR3 bases: TGTGCCGGCAGCTTCGGGCAGGGTGAAGAAAAACTGTTTTTT. It is translated as CAGSFGQGEEKLFF. The gene calls are TRBV5-4 and TRBJ1-4; possible D gene TRBD1, 5 bases. CDR3 length: 14 amino acids. Germline lookup yields CDR1 SGHNT and CDR2 YYREEE (reference sequence).

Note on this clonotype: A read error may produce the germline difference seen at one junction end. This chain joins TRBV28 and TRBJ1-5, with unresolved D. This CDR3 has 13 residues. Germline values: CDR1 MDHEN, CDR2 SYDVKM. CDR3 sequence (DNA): TGTGCCAGCAGTTTTCTTTCTCCTCGGCCCCCGCATTTT. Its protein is CASSFLSPRPPHF.

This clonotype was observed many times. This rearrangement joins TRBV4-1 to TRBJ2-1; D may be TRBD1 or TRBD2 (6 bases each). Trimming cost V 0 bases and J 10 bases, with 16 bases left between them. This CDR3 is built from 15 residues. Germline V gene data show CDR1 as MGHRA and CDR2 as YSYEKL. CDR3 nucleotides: TGCGCCAGCAGCCAAGAGTGGGGGGTTGGACAGGAGCAGTTCTTC. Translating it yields CASSQEWGVGQEQFF.

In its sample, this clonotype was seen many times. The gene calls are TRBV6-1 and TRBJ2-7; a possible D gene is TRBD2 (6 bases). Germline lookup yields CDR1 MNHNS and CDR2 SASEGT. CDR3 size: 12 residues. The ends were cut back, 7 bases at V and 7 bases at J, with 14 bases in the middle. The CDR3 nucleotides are TGTGCCAGCAATGGAGGGGCGGGAGAGCAGTACGTC. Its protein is CASNGGAGEQYV.

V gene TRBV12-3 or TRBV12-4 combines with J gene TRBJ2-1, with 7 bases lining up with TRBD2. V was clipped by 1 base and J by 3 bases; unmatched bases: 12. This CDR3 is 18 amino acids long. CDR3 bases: TGTGCCAGCAGTTTAGGAACCCTAGGGACTATTCGCTACAATGAGCAGTTCTTC. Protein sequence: CASSLGTLGTIRYNEQFF.

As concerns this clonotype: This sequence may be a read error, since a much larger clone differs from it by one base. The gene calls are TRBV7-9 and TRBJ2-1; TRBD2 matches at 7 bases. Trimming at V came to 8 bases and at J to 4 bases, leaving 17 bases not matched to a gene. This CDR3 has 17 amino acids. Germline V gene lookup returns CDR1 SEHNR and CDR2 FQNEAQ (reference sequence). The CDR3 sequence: CASGSRGWGGGYNEQFF. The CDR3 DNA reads TGTGCCAGCGGCTCCCGAGGGTGGGGCGGGGGATACAATGAGCAGTTCTTC.

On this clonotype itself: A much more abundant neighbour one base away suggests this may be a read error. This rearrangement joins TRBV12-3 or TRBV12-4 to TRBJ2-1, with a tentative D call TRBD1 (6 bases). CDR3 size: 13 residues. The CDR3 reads CASKYRADNGQFF. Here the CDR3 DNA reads TGTGCCAGCAAATACAGGGCAGACAATGGGCAGTTCTTC.

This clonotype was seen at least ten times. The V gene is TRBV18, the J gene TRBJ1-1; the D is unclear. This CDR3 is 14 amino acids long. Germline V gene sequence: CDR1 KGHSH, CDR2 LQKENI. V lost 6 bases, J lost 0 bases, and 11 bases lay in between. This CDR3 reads CASSPNGMNTEAFF. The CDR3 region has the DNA TGTGCCAGCTCCCCCAACGGGATGAACACTGAAGCTTTCTTT.

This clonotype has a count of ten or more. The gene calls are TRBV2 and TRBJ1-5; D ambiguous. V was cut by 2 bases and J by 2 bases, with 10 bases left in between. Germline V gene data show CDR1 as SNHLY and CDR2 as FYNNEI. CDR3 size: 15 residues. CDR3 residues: CASSESWVGNQPQHF. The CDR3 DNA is TGTGCCAGCAGTGAAAGTTGGGTGGGCAATCAGCCCCAGCATTTT.

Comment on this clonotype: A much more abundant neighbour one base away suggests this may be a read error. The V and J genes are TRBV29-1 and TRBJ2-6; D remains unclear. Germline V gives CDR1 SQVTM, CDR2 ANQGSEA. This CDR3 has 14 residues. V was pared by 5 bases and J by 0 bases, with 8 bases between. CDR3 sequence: CSVCSNSGANVLTF. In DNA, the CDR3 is TGCAGCGTTTGTTCAAACTCTGGGGCCAACGTCCTGACTTTC. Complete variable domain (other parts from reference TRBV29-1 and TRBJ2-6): SAVISQKPSRDICQRGTSLTIQCQVDSQVTMMFWYRQQPGQSLTLIATANQGSEATYESGFVIDKFPISRPNLTFSTLTVSNMSPEDSSIYLCSVCSNSGANVLTFGAGSRLTVL.

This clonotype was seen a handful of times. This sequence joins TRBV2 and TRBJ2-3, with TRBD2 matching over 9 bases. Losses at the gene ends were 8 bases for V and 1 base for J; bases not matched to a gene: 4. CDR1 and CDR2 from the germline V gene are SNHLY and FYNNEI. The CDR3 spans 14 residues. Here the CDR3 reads CASRGGVGTDTQYF. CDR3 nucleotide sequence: TGTGCCAGCCGCGGGGGGGTCGGCACAGATACGCAGTATTTT.

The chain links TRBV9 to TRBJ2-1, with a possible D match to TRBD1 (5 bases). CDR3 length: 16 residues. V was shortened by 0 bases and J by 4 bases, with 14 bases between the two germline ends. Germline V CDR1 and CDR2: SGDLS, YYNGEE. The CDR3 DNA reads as TGTGCCAGCAGCGTAGAAAGTCAGGGAATATACAATGAGCAGTTCTTC. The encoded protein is CASSVESQGIYNEQFF.

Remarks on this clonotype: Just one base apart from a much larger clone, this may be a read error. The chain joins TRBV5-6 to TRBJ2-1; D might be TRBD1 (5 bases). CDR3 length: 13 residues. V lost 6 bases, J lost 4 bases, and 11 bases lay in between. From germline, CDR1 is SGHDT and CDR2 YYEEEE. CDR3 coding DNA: TGTGCCAGCACCGATGACAGTTACAATGAGCAGTTCTTC. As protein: CASTDDSYNEQFF.

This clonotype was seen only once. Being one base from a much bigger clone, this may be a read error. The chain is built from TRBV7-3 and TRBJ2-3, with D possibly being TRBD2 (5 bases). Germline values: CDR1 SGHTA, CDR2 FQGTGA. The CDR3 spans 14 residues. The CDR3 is CASSPSGSTYTQYF. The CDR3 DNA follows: TGTGCCAGCAGCCCGAGTGGGAGCACATATACGCAGTATTTT.

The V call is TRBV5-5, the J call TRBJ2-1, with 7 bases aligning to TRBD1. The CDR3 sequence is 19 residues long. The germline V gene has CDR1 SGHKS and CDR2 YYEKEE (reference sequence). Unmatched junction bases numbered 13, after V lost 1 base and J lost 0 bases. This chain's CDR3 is CASSLWALTGLSSYNEQFF. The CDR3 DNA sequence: TGTGCCAGCAGCTTGTGGGCCCTGACAGGGTTGAGCTCCTACAATGAGCAGTTCTTC.

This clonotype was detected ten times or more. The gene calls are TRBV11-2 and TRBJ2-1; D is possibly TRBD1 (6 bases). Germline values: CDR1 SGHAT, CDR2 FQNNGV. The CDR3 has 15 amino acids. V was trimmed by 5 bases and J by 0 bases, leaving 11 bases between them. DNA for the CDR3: TGTGCCAGCAGCCGTGGACAGAGCTCCTACAATGAGCAGTTCTTC. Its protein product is CASSRGQSSYNEQFF.

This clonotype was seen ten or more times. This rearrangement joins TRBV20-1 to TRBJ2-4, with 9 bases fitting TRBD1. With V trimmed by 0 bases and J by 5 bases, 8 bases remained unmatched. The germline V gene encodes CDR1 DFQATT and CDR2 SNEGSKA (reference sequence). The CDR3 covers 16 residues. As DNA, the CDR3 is TGCAGTGCTAGAGATGCGAGGACAGGGGACCAAAACATTCAGTACTTC. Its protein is CSARDARTGDQNIQYF.

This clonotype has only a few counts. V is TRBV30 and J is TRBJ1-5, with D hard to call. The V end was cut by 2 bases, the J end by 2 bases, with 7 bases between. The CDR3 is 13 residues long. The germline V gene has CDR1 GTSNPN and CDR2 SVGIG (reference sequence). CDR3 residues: CAWSYTGNQPQHF. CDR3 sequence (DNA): TGTGCCTGGAGTTATACAGGCAATCAGCCCCAGCATTTT.

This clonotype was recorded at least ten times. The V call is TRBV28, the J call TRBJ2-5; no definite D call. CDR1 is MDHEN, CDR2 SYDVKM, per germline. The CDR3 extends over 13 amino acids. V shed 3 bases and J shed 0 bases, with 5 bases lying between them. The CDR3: CASSFPYQETQYF. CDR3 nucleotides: TGTGCCAGCAGTTTCCCGTACCAAGAGACCCAGTACTTC.

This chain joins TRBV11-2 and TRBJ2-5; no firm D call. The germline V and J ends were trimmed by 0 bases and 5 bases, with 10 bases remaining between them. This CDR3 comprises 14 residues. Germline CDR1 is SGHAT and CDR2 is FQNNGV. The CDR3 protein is CASSLDPIRETQYF. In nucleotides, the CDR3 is TGTGCCAGCAGCTTAGATCCGATTCGGGAGACCCAGTACTTC.

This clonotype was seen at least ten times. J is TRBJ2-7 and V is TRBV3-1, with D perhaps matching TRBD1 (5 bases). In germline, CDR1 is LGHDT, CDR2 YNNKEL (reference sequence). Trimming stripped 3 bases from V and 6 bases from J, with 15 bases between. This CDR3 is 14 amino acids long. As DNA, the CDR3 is TGTGCCAGCAGCCAGAGTAATTGGGGCGGCGAGCAGTACTTC. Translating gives CASSQSNWGGEQYF.

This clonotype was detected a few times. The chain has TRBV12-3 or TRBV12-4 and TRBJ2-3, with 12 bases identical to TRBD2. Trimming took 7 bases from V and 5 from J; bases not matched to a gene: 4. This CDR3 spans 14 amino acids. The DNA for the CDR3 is TGTGCCAGCACCCTAGCGGGGGGGGAAGATACGCAGTATTTT. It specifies CASTLAGGEDTQYF.

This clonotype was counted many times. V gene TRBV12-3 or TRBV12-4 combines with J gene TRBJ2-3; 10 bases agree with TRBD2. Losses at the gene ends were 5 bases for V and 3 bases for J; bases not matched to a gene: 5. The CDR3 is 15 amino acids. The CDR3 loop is CASSPGTSETDTQYF. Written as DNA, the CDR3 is TGTGCCAGCAGTCCAGGGACTAGCGAGACAGATACGCAGTATTTT.

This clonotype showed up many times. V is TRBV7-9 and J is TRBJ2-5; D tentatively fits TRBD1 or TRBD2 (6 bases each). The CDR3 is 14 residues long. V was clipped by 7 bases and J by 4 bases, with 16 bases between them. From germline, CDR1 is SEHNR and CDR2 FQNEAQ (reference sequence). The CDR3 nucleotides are TGTGCCAGCACGGGTCCGGGGGCACGAGAGACCCAGTACTTC. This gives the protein CASTGPGARETQYF.

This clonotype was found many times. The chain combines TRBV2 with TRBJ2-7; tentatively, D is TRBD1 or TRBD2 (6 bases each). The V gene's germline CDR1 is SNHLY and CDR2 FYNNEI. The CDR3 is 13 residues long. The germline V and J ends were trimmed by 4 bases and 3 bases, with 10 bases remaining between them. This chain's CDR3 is CASSAGGIYEQYF. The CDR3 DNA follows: TGTGCCAGCAGTGCCGGGGGCATCTACGAGCAGTACTTC.

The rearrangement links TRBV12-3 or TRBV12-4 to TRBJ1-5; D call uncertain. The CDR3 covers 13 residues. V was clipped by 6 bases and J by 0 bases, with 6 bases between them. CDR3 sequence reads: CASSPYSNQPQHF. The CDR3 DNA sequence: TGTGCCAGCAGCCCTTATAGCAATCAGCCCCAGCATTTT.

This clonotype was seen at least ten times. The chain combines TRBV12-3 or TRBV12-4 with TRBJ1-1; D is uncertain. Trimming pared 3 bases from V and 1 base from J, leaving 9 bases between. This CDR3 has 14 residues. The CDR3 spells CASSFPSENTEAFF. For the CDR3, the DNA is TGTGCCAGCAGTTTCCCTTCAGAGAACACTGAAGCTTTCTTT.

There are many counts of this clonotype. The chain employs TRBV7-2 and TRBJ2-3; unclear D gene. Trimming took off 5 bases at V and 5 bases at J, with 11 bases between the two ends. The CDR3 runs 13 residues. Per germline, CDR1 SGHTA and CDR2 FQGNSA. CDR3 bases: TGTGCCAGCAGCACCGAAGTAGGAGATACGCAGTATTTT. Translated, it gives CASSTEVGDTQYF.